These T cell receptor beta chains were read from a single sample in a study of CXCR3-negative and CXCR3-positive naive CD8 T cells. TCRdb processed the 5' RACE reads again and assigns one entry to each CDR3 protein, with no DNA. The sample's table shows about 130,000 distinct CDR3 sequences. Sequenced material: naive CXCR3- CD8+ T cells from blood. Receptors originate from a human donor in good health. Some clones in this sample may be carry-over from other donors' samples. Both conserved end residues are part of each CDR3. Each record gives: V gene, J gene, CDR3 length, CDR3 protein.

V gene: TRBV5-4; J gene: TRBJ2-5; CDR3 length: 17; CDR3 protein: CATPPFPTGRNQETQYF
V gene: TRBV6-4; J gene: TRBJ2-1; CDR3 length: 16; CDR3 protein: CASSDSRKSSYNEQFF
V gene: TRBV4-1; J gene: TRBJ2-1; CDR3 length: 15; CDR3 protein: CASSQDEGNGNEQFF
V gene: TRBV19; J gene: TRBJ2-1; CDR3 length: 14; CDR3 protein: CASSPGQGFNEQFF
V gene: TRBV30; J gene: TRBJ1-1; CDR3 length: 14; CDR3 protein: CAWSHGQGDTEAFF
V gene: TRBV7-9; J gene: TRBJ2-5; CDR3 length: 15; CDR3 protein: CASSLVGPVEETQYF
V gene: TRBV6-5; J gene: TRBJ1-4; CDR3 length: 19; CDR3 protein: CASSSAGTGDTATNEKLFF
V gene: TRBV12-3/TRBV12-4; J gene: TRBJ2-1; CDR3 length: 14; CDR3 protein: CASGLRGGRNEQFF
V gene: TRBV20-1; J gene: TRBJ1-2; CDR3 length: 15; CDR3 protein: CSAPQGPRANYGYTF
V gene: TRBV5-1; J gene: TRBJ2-1; CDR3 length: 13; CDR3 protein: CASSPPPYNEQFF
V gene: TRBV13; J gene: TRBJ2-5; CDR3 length: 15; CDR3 protein: CASSITGYFQETQYF
V gene: TRBV6-6; J gene: TRBJ2-5; CDR3 length: 13; CDR3 protein: CASSLNWEETQYF
V gene: TRBV5-1; J gene: TRBJ2-1; CDR3 length: 12; CDR3 protein: CASSSEGAEQFF
V gene: TRBV29-1; J gene: TRBJ2-7; CDR3 length: 13; CDR3 protein: CSVEETESYEQYF
V gene: TRBV7-9; J gene: TRBJ1-2; CDR3 length: 14; CDR3 protein: CASSFEQGNYGYTF
V gene: TRBV2; J gene: TRBJ2-5; CDR3 length: 15; CDR3 protein: CASSEVPGKQETQYF
V gene: TRBV6-2/TRBV6-3; J gene: TRBJ2-1; CDR3 length: 13; CDR3 protein: CASSYSVGNEQFF
V gene: TRBV4-1; J gene: TRBJ1-5; CDR3 length: 17; CDR3 protein: CASSQDVTGQGHQPQHF
V gene: TRBV12-3/TRBV12-4; J gene: TRBJ2-7; CDR3 length: 14; CDR3 protein: CASIPGQGTPEQYF
V gene: TRBV5-1; J gene: TRBJ2-3; CDR3 length: 14; CDR3 protein: CASSLADGTLVKYF
V gene: TRBV6-5; J gene: TRBJ2-7; CDR3 length: 16; CDR3 protein: CASSPQQGYGGYEQYF
V gene: TRBV3-1; J gene: TRBJ1-1; CDR3 length: 12; CDR3 protein: CASSQARDEAFF
V gene: TRBV28; J gene: TRBJ2-3; CDR3 length: 13; CDR3 protein: CASSLALSDTQYF
V gene: TRBV10-2; J gene: TRBJ2-7; CDR3 length: 15; CDR3 protein: CASRPRAGGPYEQYF
V gene: TRBV7-9; J gene: TRBJ2-3; CDR3 length: 15; CDR3 protein: CASSSTETSTDTQYF
V gene: TRBV28; J gene: TRBJ2-1; CDR3 length: 15; CDR3 protein: CASSLRLSRLNEQFF
V gene: TRBV5-1; J gene: TRBJ2-7; CDR3 length: 15; CDR3 protein: CASSWTSGSVDEQYF
V gene: TRBV29-1; J gene: TRBJ2-2; CDR3 length: 14; CDR3 protein: CSVGGSREDGELFF